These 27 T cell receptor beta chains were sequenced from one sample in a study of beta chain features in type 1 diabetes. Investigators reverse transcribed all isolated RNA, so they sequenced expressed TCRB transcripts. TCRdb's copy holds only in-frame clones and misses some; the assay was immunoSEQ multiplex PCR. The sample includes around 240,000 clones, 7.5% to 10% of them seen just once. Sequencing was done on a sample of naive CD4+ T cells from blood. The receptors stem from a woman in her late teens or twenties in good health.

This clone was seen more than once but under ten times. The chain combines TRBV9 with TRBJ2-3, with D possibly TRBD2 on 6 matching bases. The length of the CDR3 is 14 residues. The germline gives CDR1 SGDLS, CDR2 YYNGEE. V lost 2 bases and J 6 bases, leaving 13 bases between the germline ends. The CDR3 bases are TGTGCCAGCAGCGTGGGACTTGCCAAGGATACGCAGTATTTT. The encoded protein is CASSVGLAKDTQYF.

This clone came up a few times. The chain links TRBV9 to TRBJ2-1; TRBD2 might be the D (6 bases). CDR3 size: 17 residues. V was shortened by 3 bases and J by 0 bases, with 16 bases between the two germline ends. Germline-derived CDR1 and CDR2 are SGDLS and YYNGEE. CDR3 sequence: CASSARGADSSYNEQFF. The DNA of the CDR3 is TGTGCCAGCAGCGCCCGCGGGGCGGATAGCTCCTACAATGAGCAGTTCTTC. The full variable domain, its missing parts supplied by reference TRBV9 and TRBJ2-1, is DSGVTQTPKHLITATGQRVTLRCSPRSGDLSVYWYQQSLDQGLQFLIQYYNGEERAKGNILERFSAQQFPDLHSELNLSSLELGDSALYFCASSARGADSSYNEQFFGPGTRLTVL.

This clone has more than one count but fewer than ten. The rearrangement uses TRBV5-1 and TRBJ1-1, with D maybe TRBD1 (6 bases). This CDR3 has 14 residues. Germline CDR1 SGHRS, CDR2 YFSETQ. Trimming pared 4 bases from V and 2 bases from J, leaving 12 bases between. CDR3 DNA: TGCGCCAGCAGCCATCAACAGGGAAACACTGAAGCTTTCTTT. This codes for CASSHQQGNTEAFF.

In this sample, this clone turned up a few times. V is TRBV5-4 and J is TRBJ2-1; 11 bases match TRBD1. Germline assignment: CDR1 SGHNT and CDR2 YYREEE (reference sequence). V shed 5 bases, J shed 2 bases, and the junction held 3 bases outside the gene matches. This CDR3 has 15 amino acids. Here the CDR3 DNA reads TGTGCCAGCAGATCGGGACAGGGGGCCTACAATGAGCAGTTCTTC. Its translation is CASRSGQGAYNEQFF.

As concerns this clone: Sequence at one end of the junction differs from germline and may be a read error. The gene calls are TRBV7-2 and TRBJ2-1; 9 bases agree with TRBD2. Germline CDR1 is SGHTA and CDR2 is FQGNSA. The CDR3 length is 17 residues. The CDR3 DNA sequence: TGTGCCAGCAGCTCCTCCACCGGGACTAGCTCCCACAATGAGCAGTTCTTC. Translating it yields CASSSSTGTSSHNEQFF.

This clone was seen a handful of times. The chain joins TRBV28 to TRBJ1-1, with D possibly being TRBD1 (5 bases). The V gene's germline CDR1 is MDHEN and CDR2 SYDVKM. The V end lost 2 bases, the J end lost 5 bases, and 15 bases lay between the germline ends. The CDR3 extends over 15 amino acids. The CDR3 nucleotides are TGTGCCAGCAGTTTAGCAGACAGAATAGGGACTGAAGCTTTCTTT. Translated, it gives CASSLADRIGTEAFF.

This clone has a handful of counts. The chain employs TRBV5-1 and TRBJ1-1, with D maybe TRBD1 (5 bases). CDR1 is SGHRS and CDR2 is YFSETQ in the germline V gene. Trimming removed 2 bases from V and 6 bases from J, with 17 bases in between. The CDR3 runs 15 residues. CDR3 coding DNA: TGCGCCAGCAGCTTCCTCCCAGGCGGGGGGGCTGAAGCTTTCTTT. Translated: CASSFLPGGGAEAFF. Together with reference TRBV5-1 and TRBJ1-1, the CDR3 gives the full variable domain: KAGVTQTPRYLIKTRGQQVTLSCSPISGHRSVSWYQQTPGQGLQFLFEYFSETQRNKGNFPGRFSGRQFSNSRSEMNVSTLELGDSALYLCASSFLPGGGAEAFFGQGTRLTVV.

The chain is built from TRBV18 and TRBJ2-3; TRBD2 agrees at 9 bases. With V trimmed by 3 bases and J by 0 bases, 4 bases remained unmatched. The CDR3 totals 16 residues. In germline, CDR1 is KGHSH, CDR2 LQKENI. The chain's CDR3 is CASSPRLAASTDTQYF. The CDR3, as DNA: TGTGCCAGCTCACCCCGACTAGCGGCTAGCACAGATACGCAGTATTTT.

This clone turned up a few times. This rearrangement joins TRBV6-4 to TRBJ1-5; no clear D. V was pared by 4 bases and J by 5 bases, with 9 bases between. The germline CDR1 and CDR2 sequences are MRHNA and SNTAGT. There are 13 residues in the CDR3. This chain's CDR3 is CASSVARDQPQHF. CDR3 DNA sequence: TGTGCCAGCAGTGTGGCGAGGGATCAGCCCCAGCATTTT.

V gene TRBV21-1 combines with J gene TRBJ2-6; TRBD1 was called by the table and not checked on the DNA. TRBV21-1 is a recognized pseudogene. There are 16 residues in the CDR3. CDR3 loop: CASSKGGTAGANVLTF. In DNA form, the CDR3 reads TGTGCCAGCAGCAAAGGGGGGACAGCTGGGGCCAACGTCCTGACTTTC.

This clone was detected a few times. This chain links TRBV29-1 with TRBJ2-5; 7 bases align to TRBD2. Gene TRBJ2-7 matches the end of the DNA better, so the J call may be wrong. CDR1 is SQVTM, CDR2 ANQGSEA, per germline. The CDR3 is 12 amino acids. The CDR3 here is CSVGLAGNEQYF. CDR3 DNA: TGCAGCGTTGGACTAGCTGGGAACGAGCAGTACTTC.

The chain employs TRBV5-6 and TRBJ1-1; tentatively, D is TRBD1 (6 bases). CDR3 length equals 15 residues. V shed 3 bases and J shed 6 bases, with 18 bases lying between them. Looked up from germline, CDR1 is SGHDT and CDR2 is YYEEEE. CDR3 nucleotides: TGTGCCAGCAGCTCTCTTGACAGGCCCCCCGCTGAAGCTTTCTTT. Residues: CASSSLDRPPAEAFF.

The CDR3: CATSSPPGTGYDYGYTF. CDR3 sequence (DNA): TGTGCCACCAGCAGCCCCCCCGGGACAGGGTACGACTATGGCTACACCTTC. This chain connects TRBV15 to TRBJ1-2, with 9 bases aligning to TRBD1. There are 17 residues in the CDR3. The V gene's germline CDR1 is LNHNV and CDR2 YYDKDF (reference sequence). Unmatched junction bases numbered 11, after V lost 3 bases and J lost 3 bases.

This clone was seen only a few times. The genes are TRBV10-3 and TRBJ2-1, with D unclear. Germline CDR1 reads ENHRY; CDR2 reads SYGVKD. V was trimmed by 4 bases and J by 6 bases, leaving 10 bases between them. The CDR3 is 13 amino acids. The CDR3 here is CAISAQVRNEQFF. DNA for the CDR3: TGTGCCATCAGTGCCCAGGTCCGCAATGAGCAGTTCTTC.

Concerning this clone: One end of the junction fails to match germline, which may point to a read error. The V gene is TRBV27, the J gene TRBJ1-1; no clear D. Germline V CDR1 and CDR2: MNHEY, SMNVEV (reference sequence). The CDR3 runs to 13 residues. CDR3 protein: CASSSNGGTEASF. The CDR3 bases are TGTGCCAGCAGTTCGAATGGTGGTACTGAAGCTTCCTTT.

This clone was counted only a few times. The CDR3 sequence: CASSITRLSGYDEQFF. CDR3 coding DNA: TGTGCCAGTAGTATAACCAGACTAAGTGGTTACGATGAGCAGTTCTTC. The rearrangement joins TRBV19 to TRBJ2-1; D perhaps matches TRBD2 (5 bases). This CDR3 has 16 amino acids. From germline, CDR1 is LNHDA and CDR2 SQIVND (reference sequence). Trimming removed 2 bases at V and 8 bases at J, with 19 bases between.

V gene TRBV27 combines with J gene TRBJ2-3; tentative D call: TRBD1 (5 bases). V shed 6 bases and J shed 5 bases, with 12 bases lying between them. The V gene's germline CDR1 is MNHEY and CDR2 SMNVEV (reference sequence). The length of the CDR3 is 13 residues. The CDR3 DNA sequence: TGTGCCAGCAGATCGACAGCAGTAGATACGCAGTATTTT. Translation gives CASRSTAVDTQYF.

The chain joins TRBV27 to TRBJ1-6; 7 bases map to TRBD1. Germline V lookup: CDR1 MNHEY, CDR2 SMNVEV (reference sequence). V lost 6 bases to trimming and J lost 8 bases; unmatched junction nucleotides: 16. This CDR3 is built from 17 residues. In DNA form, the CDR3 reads TGTGCCAGCAGATACGACTGGACAGGAAAAGGGGATTCACCCCTCCACTTT. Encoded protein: CASRYDWTGKGDSPLHF.

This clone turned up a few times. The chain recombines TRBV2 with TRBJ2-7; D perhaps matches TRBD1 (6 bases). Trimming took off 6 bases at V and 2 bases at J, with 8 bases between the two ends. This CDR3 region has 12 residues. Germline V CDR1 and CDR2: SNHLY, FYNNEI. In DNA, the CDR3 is TGTGCCAGCAGGGCAGGGGCCTACGAGCAGTACTTC. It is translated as CASRAGAYEQYF.

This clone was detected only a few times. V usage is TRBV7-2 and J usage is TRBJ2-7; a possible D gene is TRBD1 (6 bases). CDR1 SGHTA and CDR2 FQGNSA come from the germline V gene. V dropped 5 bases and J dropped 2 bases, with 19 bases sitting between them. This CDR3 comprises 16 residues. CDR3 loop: CASSPNRAPTPYEQYF. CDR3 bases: TGTGCCAGCAGCCCCAACAGGGCCCCGACCCCCTACGAGCAGTACTTC.

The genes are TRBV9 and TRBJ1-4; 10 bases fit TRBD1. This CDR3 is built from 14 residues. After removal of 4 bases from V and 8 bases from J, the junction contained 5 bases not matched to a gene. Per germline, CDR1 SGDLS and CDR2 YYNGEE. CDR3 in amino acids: CASSPTGGFEKLFF. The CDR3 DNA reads TGTGCCAGCAGCCCGACAGGGGGCTTCGAAAAACTGTTTTTT.

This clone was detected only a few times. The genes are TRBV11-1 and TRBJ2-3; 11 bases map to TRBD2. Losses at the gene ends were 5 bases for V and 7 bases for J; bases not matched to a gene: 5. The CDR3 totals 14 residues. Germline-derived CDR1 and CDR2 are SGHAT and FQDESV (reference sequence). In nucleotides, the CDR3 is TGTGCCAGCAGCACCGGGACTAGCGGAAATACGCAGTATTTT. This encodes CASSTGTSGNTQYF.

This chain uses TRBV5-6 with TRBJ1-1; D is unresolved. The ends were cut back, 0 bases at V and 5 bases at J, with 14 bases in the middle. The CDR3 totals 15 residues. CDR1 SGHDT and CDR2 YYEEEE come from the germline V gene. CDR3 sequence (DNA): TGTGCCAGCAGCTTGGCCCAGTTAATTGGTACTGAAGCTTTCTTT. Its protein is CASSLAQLIGTEAFF.

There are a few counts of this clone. The CDR3 nucleotides are TGTGCCAGCAGCGTCCAGGGACAGGCCACTGAAGCTTTCTTT. Amino acids: CASSVQGQATEAFF. This chain uses TRBV9 with TRBJ1-1; the match to TRBD1 covers 8 bases. This CDR3 is built from 14 residues. Germline V gene lookup returns CDR1 SGDLS and CDR2 YYNGEE. The trim removed 2 bases at V and 4 bases at J, leaving 4 bases unmatched.

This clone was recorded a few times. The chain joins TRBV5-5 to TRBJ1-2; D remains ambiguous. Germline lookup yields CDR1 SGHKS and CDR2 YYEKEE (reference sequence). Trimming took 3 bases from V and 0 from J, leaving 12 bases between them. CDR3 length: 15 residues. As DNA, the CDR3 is TGTGCCAGCAGCTATCAGAGGATTACTAACTATGGCTACACCTTC. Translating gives CASSYQRITNYGYTF.

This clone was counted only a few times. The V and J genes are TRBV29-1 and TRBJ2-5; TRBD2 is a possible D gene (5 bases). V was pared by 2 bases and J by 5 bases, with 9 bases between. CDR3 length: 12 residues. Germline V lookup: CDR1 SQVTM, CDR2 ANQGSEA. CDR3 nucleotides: TGCAGCGTTGAAAAACTAGGGGAGACCCAGTACTTC. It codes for CSVEKLGETQYF.

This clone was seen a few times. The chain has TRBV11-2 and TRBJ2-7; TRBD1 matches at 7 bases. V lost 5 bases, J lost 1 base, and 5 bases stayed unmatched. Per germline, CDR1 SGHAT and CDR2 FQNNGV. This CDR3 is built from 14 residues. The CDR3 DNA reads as TGTGCCAGCAGCCCAGACAGGGCTTCCTACGAGCAGTACTTC. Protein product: CASSPDRASYEQYF.